This T cell receptor beta chain was identified in a study of cytomegalovirus exposure and HLA in healthy donors. Findings and caveats of the study: Most observed TCR sequences were rare, whereas some public TCRs were detected in many donors.

Assay: immunoSEQ multiplex PCR; the TCRdb copy retains only in-frame clones and omits some. There are about 150,000 clones in the sample; 70% to 90% occur only once, and approximately 3.1% lies in the top ten. The study drew the donors from its roughly 120-subject validation cohort, separate from the roughly 670-subject first cohort. In regard to this clone: Its target is not known.

The CDR3 consists of 15 residues. Unmatched junction bases numbered 6, after V lost 4 bases and J lost 8 bases. Germline values: CDR1 MNHNY, CDR2 SVGAGI (reference sequence). This sequence joins TRBV6-6 and TRBJ1-6; 9 bases are a match to TRBD1. The source of this sequence is a man aged 18 to 29 in good health and CMV-seronegative. Material for sequencing was PBMCs. As DNA, the CDR3 is TGTGCCAGCAGTTCATGGACAGGGGAGGATTCACCCCTCCACTTT. Its protein is CASSSWTGEDSPLHF.